The clone carrying this T cell receptor (beta chain) appeared a few times. Amplification targeted TCR beta CDR3 regions from RNA transcripts. A first-round RT-PCR of the TCR CDR3 used the HTBI primer set. TCRdb used MiXCR to reprocess the multiplex PCR reads, holding one entry per CDR3 protein. Of 190,000 or so distinct CDR3 sequences in the sample, around 18% were seen once. This sample was included in a study of T cells in Graves' hyperthyroidism and ophthalmopathy. The CDR3 spans 15 residues. In germline, CDR1 is MNHEY, CDR2 SVGEGT. V shed 7 bases and J 3 bases; nucleotides not matched to a gene: 10.

This sequence was found in a man aged 35-49 years with Graves' hyperthyroidism. Material: blood. The J gene is TRBJ2-7, the V gene TRBV6-2 or TRBV6-3; TRBD1 matches 9 bases. The chain's CDR3 is CASTQTGTGIYEQYF. In DNA, the CDR3 is TGTGCCAGCACCCAGACCGGGACAGGGATCTACGAGCAGTACTTC.